Presented here are 13 T cell receptor beta chains from one specimen sequenced in a study of blood T cells in healthy people across ages. Primed by a sample-barcoded 5' primer and a J-beta primer mix, a second PCR proceeded for about 6 to 12 cycles. TCRdb analysed the 5' RACE reads with MiXCR anew, one entry per CDR3 protein. The sample holds some 290,000 distinct CDR3 sequences; about 25% are singletons and the top ten take 25% to 30%. Sequencing used blood. The receptors were sampled from a woman aged 70-85 years in good health.

This clonotype was counted only a few times. The V call is TRBV5-1, the J call TRBJ1-4; tentative D call: TRBD1 (6 bases). CDR1 and CDR2 from the germline V gene are SGHRS and YFSETQ. This CDR3 comprises 14 residues. V was pared by 7 bases and J by 0 bases, with 10 bases between. CDR3: CASRRGSTNEKLFF. The CDR3 nucleotides read TGCGCCAGCCGAAGGGGGTCAACTAATGAAAAACTGTTTTTT.

This clonotype was counted many times. The genes are TRBV10-3 and TRBJ1-1, with D possibly matching TRBD1 (6 bases). Looked up from germline, CDR1 is ENHRY and CDR2 is SYGVKD. Trimming cost V 2 bases and J 5 bases, with 15 bases left between them. This CDR3 has 15 residues. CDR3 DNA: TGTGCCATCAGTGAGCCGACAGGCGGAGGGACTGAAGCTTTCTTT. Translation gives CAISEPTGGGTEAFF.

CDR3 region: CASSSRRGDTQYF. CDR3 nucleotides: TGTGCCAGCAGCTCCCGAAGGGGCGATACGCAGTATTTT. The rearrangement uses TRBV6-5 and TRBJ2-3, with a weak D call TRBD1 (5 bases). The CDR3 spans 13 residues. Between the trimmed V and J ends, which lost 6 bases and 6 bases, there was a span of 13 bases. Germline loops: CDR1 MNHEY, CDR2 SVGAGI.

This rearrangement joins TRBV12-3 or TRBV12-4 to TRBJ2-5, with D possibly called TRBD1 or TRBD2 (5 bases each). This CDR3 comprises 14 residues. Trimming took off 6 bases at V and 2 bases at J, with 13 bases between the two ends. In DNA form, the CDR3 reads TGTGCCAGCAGCCAGTGGGACGTACAAGAGACCCAGTACTTC. Translated, it gives CASSQWDVQETQYF.

The chain uses TRBV9 and TRBJ1-5; no firm D call. Trimming pared 0 bases from V and 7 bases from J, leaving 14 bases between. Germline CDR1 SGDLS, CDR2 YYNGEE. The CDR3 is made up of 15 amino acids. The CDR3 reads CASSVGTSAEQPQHF. CDR3 nucleotide sequence: TGTGCCAGCAGCGTAGGGACCAGCGCGGAACAGCCCCAGCATTTT.

V is TRBV5-5 and J is TRBJ2-4; no reliable D call. The CDR3 contains 15 residues. Germline V gene data show CDR1 as SGHKS and CDR2 as YYEKEE (reference sequence). Trimming left V 0 bases short and J 9 bases short, with 16 bases between. The CDR3 protein is CASSLVLRDECIQYF. For the CDR3, the DNA is TGTGCCAGCAGCTTGGTGCTTCGTGATGAGTGCATTCAGTACTTC. The whole variable domain, remainder taken from reference TRBV5-5 and TRBJ2-4, is DAGVTQSPTHLIKTRGQQVTLRCSPISGHKSVSWYQQVLGQGPQFIFQYYEKEERGRGNFPDRFSARQFPNYSSELNVNALLLGDSALYLCASSLVLRDECIQYFGAGTRLSVL.

This clonotype was seen more than once but under ten times. The chain carries TRBV12-5 and TRBJ1-1; 7 positions agree with TRBD1. The V gene's germline CDR1 is LGHNT and CDR2 FRNRAP. Losses at the gene ends were 6 bases for V and 0 bases for J; bases not matched to a gene: 10. The CDR3 sequence is 16 residues long. The DNA of the CDR3 is TGTGCTAGTGGCTTCATACAGGGGATCATGAACACTGAAGCTTTCTTT. Translating gives CASGFIQGIMNTEAFF. The variable domain in full, completed from reference TRBV12-5 and TRBJ1-1, reads DARVTQTPRHKVTEMGQEVTMRCQPILGHNTVFWYRQTMMQGLELLAYFRNRAPLDDSGMPKDRFSAEMPDATLATLKIQPSEPRDSAVYFCASGFIQGIMNTEAFFGQGTRLTVV.

The chain combines TRBV7-2 with TRBJ1-1; tentatively, D is TRBD1 (6 bases). Trimming left V 4 bases short and J 7 bases short, with 13 bases between. The CDR3 is 13 amino acids. Germline assignment: CDR1 SGHTA and CDR2 FQGNSA. The chain's CDR3 is CASSSTDRHEAFF. The CDR3 region has the DNA TGTGCCAGCAGCTCGACCGACAGGCATGAAGCTTTCTTT.

This clonotype was counted a few times. V is TRBV4-1 and J is TRBJ1-1; no firm D call. Germline lookup yields CDR1 MGHRA and CDR2 YSYEKL. Trimming took off 5 bases at V and 1 base at J, with 14 bases between the two ends. The CDR3 covers 15 residues. CDR3: CASSSRRGRNTEAFF. The CDR3 DNA follows: TGCGCCAGCAGCTCTCGACGGGGAAGGAACACTGAAGCTTTCTTT.

There are a few counts of this clonotype. The J gene is TRBJ1-5, the V gene TRBV12-3 or TRBV12-4; 11 positions agree with TRBD1. Trimming removed 5 bases from V and 4 bases from J; junction bases left unmatched: 10. The CDR3 has 17 residues. DNA for the CDR3: TGTGCCAGCAGTCCTCAATGGACAGGGGGCGGTAATCAGCCCCAGCATTTT. This translates into CASSPQWTGGGNQPQHF.

This clonotype appeared many times. The chain is built from TRBV6-6 and TRBJ1-4, with 7 bases lining up with TRBD1. V gave up 0 bases and J gave up 8 bases; unmatched junction bases: 15. This CDR3 region has 18 residues. CDR1 MNHNY and CDR2 SVGAGI come from the germline V gene (reference sequence). The CDR3 DNA reads as TGTGCCAGCAGTTACTCGGCAGGGGGTGGGGGGTCCGGAGAAAAACTGTTTTTT. Translating it yields CASSYSAGGGGSGEKLFF.

The rearrangement links TRBV20-1 to TRBJ2-1; 10 nucleotides agree with TRBD2. The CDR3 runs 14 residues. Looked up from germline, CDR1 is DFQATT and CDR2 is SNEGSKA (reference sequence). The chain's CDR3 is CSARTSGTYNEQFF. The CDR3 region has the DNA TGCAGCGCCCGGACTAGCGGAACCTACAATGAGCAGTTCTTC.

V is TRBV4-1 and J is TRBJ1-4; a weak D match, TRBD1 (6 bases). The V gene lost 2 bases and the J gene lost 2 bases, with 12 bases spanning the gap. Germline V gives CDR1 MGHRA, CDR2 YSYEKL. The CDR3 is 16 amino acids. CDR3 nucleotides: TGCGCCAGCAGCCAAACAGGGACTGCGACTAATGAAAAACTGTTTTTT. Translation: CASSQTGTATNEKLFF.